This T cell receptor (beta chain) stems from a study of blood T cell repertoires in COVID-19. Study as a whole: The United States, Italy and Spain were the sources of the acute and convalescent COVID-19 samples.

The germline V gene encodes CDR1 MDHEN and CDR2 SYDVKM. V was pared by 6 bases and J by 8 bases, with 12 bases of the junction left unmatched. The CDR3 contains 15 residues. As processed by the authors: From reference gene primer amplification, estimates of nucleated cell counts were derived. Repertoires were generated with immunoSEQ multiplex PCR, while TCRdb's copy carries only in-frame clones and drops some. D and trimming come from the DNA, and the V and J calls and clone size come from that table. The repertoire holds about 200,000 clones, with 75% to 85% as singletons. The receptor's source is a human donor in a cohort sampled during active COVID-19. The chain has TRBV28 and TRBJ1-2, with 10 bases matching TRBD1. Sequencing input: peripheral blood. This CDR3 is CASSSSGTGDPGYTF. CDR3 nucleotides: TGTGCCAGCAGCTCATCTGGGACAGGGGATCCCGGCTACACCTTC.